These 9 T cell receptor beta chains share one sample of origin, sequenced in a study of beta chain features in type 1 diabetes. These TCRs' antigens remain unknown. The investigators reverse transcribed all of the isolated RNA, so they sequenced expressed TCRB transcripts. Using immunoSEQ multiplex PCR, the repertoire was profiled, and TCRdb retains in-frame clones only, with some absent. The top ten clones hold 0.028% of a sample with about 260,000 clones, about a fifth of them seen once. Overall study results and limits: Among patients with Type 1 diabetes, TCRB CDR3s were moderately but significantly shorter in every one of the four CD4+ subsets.

Sequencing was performed on naive CD4+ T cells from blood. These receptor sequences come from a woman aged 35 to 49 with type 1 diabetes.

This clone was counted between two and nine times. The rearrangement links TRBV29-1 to TRBJ2-1; 9 nucleotides agree with TRBD1. The V gene's germline CDR1 is SQVTM and CDR2 ANQGSEA. This CDR3 contains 14 residues. V shed 8 bases, J shed 3 bases, and the junction held 8 bases outside the gene matches. The CDR3 protein is CSTSMGQGYNEQFF. The DNA of the CDR3 is TGCAGCACGTCGATGGGACAGGGCTACAATGAGCAGTTCTTC.

This clone was seen a few times. The chain carries TRBV19 and TRBJ2-6, with 7 bases matching TRBD1. Germline V lookup: CDR1 LNHDA, CDR2 SQIVND (reference sequence). V trimming: 4 bases; J trimming: 0 bases; junction bases outside the gene matches: 9. The CDR3 loop spans 18 amino acids. The CDR3 nucleotides are TGTGCCAGTAGTACCTTTCCGGGACAGAGCTCTGGGGCCAACGTCCTGACTTTC. Encoded protein: CASSTFPGQSSGANVLTF.

The chain carries TRBV5-5 and TRBJ1-2; D not certain. Germline V gene data show CDR1 as SGHKS and CDR2 as YYEKEE (reference sequence). The V and J ends lost 0 bases and 4 bases respectively, with 16 bases between them. CDR3 length: 16 residues. The CDR3 nucleotides read TGTGCCAGCAGCTTGGAGTCCCTCACCCCCAGCTATGGCTACACCTTC. Residues: CASSLESLTPSYGYTF.

The V and J genes are TRBV2 and TRBJ2-7; 8 bases agree with TRBD1. V was pared by 6 bases and J by 7 bases, with 8 bases of the junction left unmatched. In germline, CDR1 is SNHLY, CDR2 FYNNEI. The CDR3 runs to 13 residues. As DNA, the CDR3 is TGTGCCAGCAGGCCTCAGGGGGCGGGAGAGCAGTACTTC. It codes for CASRPQGAGEQYF.

This clone was seen more than once but under ten times. The chain uses TRBV6-4 and TRBJ2-3, with D tentatively TRBD1 (5 bases). This CDR3 spans 15 amino acids. V was pared by 3 bases and J by 3 bases, with 13 bases between. Germline CDR1 MRHNA, CDR2 SNTAGT. CDR3 amino acids: CASSESWQGTDTQYF. Written as DNA, the CDR3 is TGTGCCAGCAGTGAAAGTTGGCAGGGAACAGATACGCAGTATTTT.

This chain joins TRBV20-1 and TRBJ1-5; D may be TRBD1 (6 bases). Trimming took 3 bases from V and 7 from J, leaving 7 bases between them. Germline CDR1 is DFQATT and CDR2 is SNEGSKA (reference sequence). There are 11 residues in the CDR3. CDR3 amino acids: CSASRGQPQHF. CDR3 DNA sequence: TGCAGTGCTAGCAGGGGCCAGCCCCAGCATTTT.

This clone has more than one count but fewer than ten. The rearrangement links TRBV25-1 to TRBJ2-7; D remains ambiguous. CDR1 and CDR2 (germline): MGHDK, SYGVNS. V was trimmed by 3 bases and J by 3 bases, leaving 6 bases between them. The CDR3 is 12 residues long. This CDR3 is CASSESIYEQYF. Written as DNA, the CDR3 is TGTGCCAGCAGTGAGTCTATCTACGAGCAGTACTTC.

This clone was observed a few times. The V call is TRBV15, the J call TRBJ2-2; unclear D gene. CDR3 length equals 14 residues. Deletions cut 0 bases from V and 4 bases from J, with 6 bases between. CDR1 LNHNV and CDR2 YYDKDF come from the germline V gene (reference sequence). The CDR3 loop is CATSREWATGELFF. CDR3 DNA sequence: TGTGCCACCAGCAGAGAATGGGCCACCGGGGAGCTGTTTTTT.

In its sample, this clone was seen a few times. This chain connects TRBV4-3 to TRBJ2-7; D is possibly TRBD2 (5 bases). V was shortened by 0 bases and J by 6 bases, with 9 bases between the two germline ends. CDR3 length equals 13 residues. Germline V gives CDR1 LGHNA, CDR2 YSLEER. CDR3 sequence reads: CASSQDSGSEQYF. CDR3 bases: TGCGCCAGCAGCCAAGATAGTGGGAGCGAGCAGTACTTC.